One sample yielded the 17 T cell receptor beta chains listed below, sequenced in a study of a mutant IDH1 vaccine in newly diagnosed glioma. Generated by immunoSEQ multiplex PCR, the TCRdb table keeps only in-frame clones and is missing some. The table shows roughly 46,000 clones, with roughly 84% occurring only once. Time point: week 47, end of study. Vaccinated patients received 300 ug of mutant IDH1 20-mer peptide per dose, with topical imiquimod. The antigens for these receptors are not known. Source: PBMCs, taken from a glioma patient whose treatment included an IDH1 peptide vaccine. The receptors here all came from a woman aged 25 to 39 with glioma. Some clones in this sample may be carry-over from other donors' samples.

The CDR3 nucleotides are TGTGCCAGCAGCGCCAAAGCGGGAGGTCGCGAGCAGTACTTC. It specifies CASSAKAGGREQYF. V gene TRBV5-4 combines with J gene TRBJ2-7, with 9 bases aligning to TRBD2. Germline CDR1 reads SGHNT; CDR2 reads YYREEE (reference sequence). With V trimmed by 4 bases and J by 6 bases, 8 bases remained unmatched. The CDR3 length is 14 residues. The full variable domain, rest sourced from reference TRBV5-4 and TRBJ2-7, is ETGVTQSPTHLIKTRGQQVTLRCSSQSGHNTVSWYQQALGQGPQFIFQYYREEENGRGNFPPRFSGLQFPNYSSELNVNALELDDSALYLCASSAKAGGREQYFGPGTRLTVT.

The chain has TRBV9 and TRBJ2-7; TRBD1 aligns across 11 bases. CDR3 length: 15 residues. Trimming removed 3 bases from V and 4 bases from J; junction bases left unmatched: 6. CDR1 SGDLS and CDR2 YYNGEE come from the germline V gene. The CDR3 nucleotides are TGTGCCAGCAGCGAGGGGACAGGGGGAGCGTACGAGCAGTACTTC. It is translated as CASSEGTGGAYEQYF. The variable domain in full, completed from reference TRBV9 and TRBJ2-7, reads DSGVTQTPKHLITATGQRVTLRCSPRSGDLSVYWYQQSLDQGLQFLIQYYNGEERAKGNILERFSAQQFPDLHSELNLSSLELGDSALYFCASSEGTGGAYEQYFGPGTRLTVT.

The CDR3 loop is CASSLSLNTEAFF. CDR3 coding DNA: TGCGCCAGCAGCTTGAGCTTGAACACTGAAGCTTTCTTT. V and J are TRBV5-1 and TRBJ1-1; the D is unclear. The CDR3 covers 13 residues. Trimming cost V 1 base and J 0 bases, with 4 bases left between them. Germline assignment: CDR1 SGHRS and CDR2 YFSETQ.

This chain uses TRBV9 with TRBJ2-2, with D unresolved. The CDR3 extends over 13 amino acids. Germline V lookup: CDR1 SGDLS, CDR2 YYNGEE. V dropped 0 bases and J dropped 4 bases, with 4 bases sitting between them. The CDR3: CASSVEGTGELFF. In nucleotides, the CDR3 is TGTGCCAGCAGCGTAGAGGGCACCGGGGAGCTGTTTTTT. The complete variable domain, with remaining parts taken from reference TRBV9 and TRBJ2-2, reads DSGVTQTPKHLITATGQRVTLRCSPRSGDLSVYWYQQSLDQGLQFLIQYYNGEERAKGNILERFSAQQFPDLHSELNLSSLELGDSALYFCASSVEGTGELFFGEGSRLTVL.

The V gene is TRBV9, the J gene TRBJ2-3; either TRBD1 or TRBD2 may fit D (5 bases each). The CDR3 is 14 amino acids. Germline assignment: CDR1 SGDLS and CDR2 YYNGEE. The V end lost 0 bases, the J end lost 6 bases, and 11 bases lay between the germline ends. The CDR3 DNA is TGTGCCAGCAGCGTAGAACTTGGGACGGATACGCAGTATTTT. Protein sequence: CASSVELGTDTQYF.

This rearrangement joins TRBV5-6 to TRBJ2-1; D is possibly TRBD1 (6 bases). The CDR3 length is 17 residues. The germline V and J ends were trimmed by 0 bases and 5 bases, with 18 bases remaining between them. Germline V CDR1 and CDR2: SGHDT, YYEEEE. For the CDR3, the DNA is TGTGCCAGCAGCTTGGTTGGGGGAAGAGGACAGAACAATGAGCAGTTCTTC. Its protein is CASSLVGGRGQNNEQFF.

V and J are TRBV4-2 and TRBJ2-1, with D possibly called TRBD1 or TRBD2 (6 bases each). Germline CDR1 LGHNA, CDR2 YNFKEQ. Deletions cut 1 base from V and 8 bases from J, with 15 bases between. This CDR3 has 15 residues. The DNA of the CDR3 is TGTGCCAGCAGCCAAGGTCAGGACTACAGGGATGAGCAGTTCTTC. It encodes CASSQGQDYRDEQFF.

This chain connects TRBV5-4 to TRBJ1-3; D remains ambiguous. V lost 4 bases and J lost 0, with 8 bases in between. The CDR3 consists of 14 residues. Germline V gene sequence: CDR1 SGHNT, CDR2 YYREEE (reference sequence). The CDR3 sequence: CASSPSVSGNTIYF. The DNA of the CDR3 is TGTGCCAGCAGCCCCTCGGTCTCTGGAAACACCATATATTTT.

This chain joins TRBV28 and TRBJ2-3, with no clear D. Trimming took off 4 bases at V and 4 bases at J, with 6 bases between the two ends. The CDR3 is 12 amino acids. CDR1 is MDHEN, CDR2 SYDVKM, per germline. The CDR3 loop reads CASSWFSDTQYF. CDR3 in DNA: TGTGCCAGCAGTTGGTTTTCAGATACGCAGTATTTT.

The CDR3 DNA follows: TGCAGCGTTGGGGGGGACAGGGATGGCTACACCTTC. Its translation: CSVGGDRDGYTF. The chain couples TRBV29-1 to TRBJ1-2, with 9 bases that match TRBD1. Germline V gene sequence: CDR1 SQVTM, CDR2 ANQGSEA. The V and J ends lost 4 bases and 6 bases, in that order; junction bases with no gene match: 3. CDR3 length: 12 residues.

This clone has a single count. V is TRBV9 and J is TRBJ2-2; 8 nucleotides agree with TRBD2. V shed 3 bases, J shed 2 bases, and the junction held 6 bases outside the gene matches. The CDR3 spans 16 residues. From germline, CDR1 is SGDLS and CDR2 YYNGEE. CDR3 nucleotide sequence: TGTGCCAGCAGCGCCTTAGCGGGGACAAACACCGGGGAGCTGTTTTTT. This translates into CASSALAGTNTGELFF.

The CDR3 nucleotides are TGTGCCAGCAGCCCCCCGGGACTCGAGGGCTACAATGAGCAGTTCTTC. This encodes CASSPPGLEGYNEQFF. The chain employs TRBV9 and TRBJ2-1, with D maybe TRBD2 (6 bases). CDR3 length: 16 amino acids. Trimming left V 4 bases short and J 3 bases short, with 17 bases between. The germline gives CDR1 SGDLS, CDR2 YYNGEE.

This sequence joins TRBV10-3 and TRBJ2-7; a weak D match, TRBD1 (6 bases). The V and J ends lost 4 bases and 6 bases respectively, with 22 bases between them. The CDR3 has 16 residues. CDR1 is ENHRY and CDR2 is SYGVKD in the germline V gene. In DNA form, the CDR3 reads TGTGCCATCAGTGGCTCGGGTACAGGGTCTTCTGGCGAGCAGTACTTC. Its protein is CAISGSGTGSSGEQYF.

The chain combines TRBV6-1 with TRBJ2-5, with 7 bases aligning to TRBD2. Per the germline V gene, CDR1 is MNHNS and CDR2 is SASEGT. The CDR3 sequence is 15 residues long. V gave up 9 bases and J gave up 1 base; unmatched junction bases: 11. The CDR3 sequence: CASSKDLAAQETQYF. CDR3 sequence (DNA): TGTGCCAGTAGTAAGGACCTAGCGGCCCAAGAGACCCAGTACTTC.

The rearrangement joins TRBV5-8 to TRBJ1-1; possible D gene TRBD1, 5 bases. This CDR3 comprises 15 residues. Germline V gives CDR1 SGHTS, CDR2 YDEGEE. The V end was cut by 1 base, the J end by 4 bases, with 14 bases between. The CDR3 reads CASSLSYGGGTEAFF. CDR3 sequence (DNA): TGTGCCAGCAGCTTGTCCTACGGTGGGGGCACTGAAGCTTTCTTT.

This rearrangement joins TRBV5-1 to TRBJ2-1; 9 bases agree with TRBD1. Germline CDR1 SGHRS, CDR2 YFSETQ. J lost 4 bases, V lost 0 bases, and 2 bases had no gene match. This CDR3 comprises 15 residues. CDR3: CASSLGTGVYNEQFF. CDR3 DNA sequence: TGCGCCAGCAGCTTGGGGACAGGGGTTTACAATGAGCAGTTCTTC. The full variable domain, with the rest looked up from reference TRBV5-1 and TRBJ2-1, is KAGVTQTPRYLIKTRGQQVTLSCSPISGHRSVSWYQQTPGQGLQFLFEYFSETQRNKGNFPGRFSGRQFSNSRSEMNVSTLELGDSALYLCASSLGTGVYNEQFFGPGTRLTVL.

Only a few counts were recorded for this clone. The same CDR3 arises from other DNA sequences in this sample as well. The chain joins TRBV7-9 to TRBJ1-1; D might be TRBD1 (5 bases). Between the trimmed V and J ends, which lost 5 bases and 3 bases, there was a span of 13 bases. The CDR3 length is 14 residues. The germline V gene has CDR1 SEHNR and CDR2 FQNEAQ (reference sequence). The CDR3 loop is CASSPRVFDTEAFF. The CDR3 DNA sequence: TGTGCCAGCAGCCCCAGGGTTTTCGACACTGAAGCTTTCTTT.